The clone carrying this TCR beta chain was observed at least ten times. Its antigen is currently unknown. This specimen comes from a study of T cell repertoires in cytomegalovirus infection. Study-wide background: Public TCR beta signature analysis indicated the presence of both CMV infection and matching HLA type.

The V gene's germline CDR1 is SGHTA and CDR2 FQGNSA. The CDR3 sequence is 16 residues long. V lost 4 bases, J lost 4 bases, and 8 bases stayed unmatched. Whole-study findings and limits: What dominated the ex vivo response were HLA-C-restricted CMV-specific TCR beta clonotypes.

In TCRdb, the reads were re-called with MiXCR into one record per CDR3 protein. The table shows about 100,000 distinct CDR3 sequences, with around a quarter occurring only once. The clonotype originates from a human donor in good health (CMV status not recorded). Some clones in this sample may be carry-over from other donors' samples. Sequencing was performed on CD8+ T cells from PBMCs. The chain joins TRBV7-2 to TRBJ2-2; 8 bases fit TRBD1. The CDR3 loop reads CASSYGQGGGTGELFF. CDR3 nucleotides: TGTGCCAGCAGCTATGGACAGGGCGGCGGCACCGGGGAGCTGTTTTTT.